This T cell receptor beta chain was sequenced in a study of siplizumab effects on memory and regulatory T cells. Study-level points and caveats: Left unconfirmed was the suppressive function of proliferating Tregs from siplizumab cultures. Greater diversity than memory cells seemed evident in naive T cells, which also appeared to be major alloresponse contributors. Alloreactive sequences from unstimulated CD4+ memory cells fell significantly with siplizumab.

As regards this clone: The antigen remains undetermined.

Per sample, 80,000 to 100,000 TCR templates underwent assay. Assay used: immunoSEQ multiplex PCR; TCRdb lists only in-frame clones, some missing. The table records around 72,000 clones, 91% of them present only once. The specimen was CD8+ T cells sorted from blood. This TCR derives from a human donor in good health.

The CDR3 loop is CASSPVSGDTGELFF. The CDR3 coding sequence is TGTGCCAGCAGCCCCGTTAGTGGGGACACCGGGGAGCTGTTTTTT. This sequence joins TRBV6-5 and TRBJ2-2; D unclear. V was clipped by 6 bases and J by 3 bases, with 14 bases between them. The CDR3 contains 15 residues. The germline gives CDR1 MNHEY, CDR2 SVGAGI.